This T cell receptor beta chain was recovered during a study of shared clonotypes between healthy human individuals. This table comes from immunoSEQ multiplex PCR, and its TCRdb copy is limited to in-frame clones, with some not included. This repertoire shows about 500,000 clones, 70% to 80% found once; its top ten account for around 13%. This receptor was taken from a woman aged 35 to 49 in good health. Some clones in this sample may be carry-over from other donors' samples. Material for sequencing was PBMCs.

CDR3 sequence (DNA): TGTGCCAGCACCCCCCTTCCCGCGGACGAGCAGTACTTC. Protein product: CASTPLPADEQYF. The rearrangement links TRBV2 to TRBJ2-7; no firm D call. The CDR3 loop spans 13 amino acids. V was clipped by 7 bases and J by 5 bases, with 15 bases between them. The germline V gene has CDR1 SNHLY and CDR2 FYNNEI.